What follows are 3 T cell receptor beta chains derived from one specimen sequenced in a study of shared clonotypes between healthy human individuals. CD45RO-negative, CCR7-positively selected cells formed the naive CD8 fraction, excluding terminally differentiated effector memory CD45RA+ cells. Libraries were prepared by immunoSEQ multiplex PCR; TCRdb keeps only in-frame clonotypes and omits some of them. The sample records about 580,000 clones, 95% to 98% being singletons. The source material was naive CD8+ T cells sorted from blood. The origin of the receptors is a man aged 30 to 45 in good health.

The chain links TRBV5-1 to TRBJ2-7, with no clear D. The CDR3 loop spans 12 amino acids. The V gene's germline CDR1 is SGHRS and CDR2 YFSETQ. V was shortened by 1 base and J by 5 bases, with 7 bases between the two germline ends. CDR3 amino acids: CASSLNYDEQYF. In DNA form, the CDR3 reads TGCGCCAGCAGCTTGAATTATGACGAGCAGTACTTC.

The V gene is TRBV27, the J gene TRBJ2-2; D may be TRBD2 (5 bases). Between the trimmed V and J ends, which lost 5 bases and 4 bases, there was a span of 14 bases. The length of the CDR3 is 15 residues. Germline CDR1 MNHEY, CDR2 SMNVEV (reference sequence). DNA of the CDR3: TGTGCCAGCAGTCTAACGGGGATGGTCACCGGGGAGCTGTTTTTT. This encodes CASSLTGMVTGELFF.

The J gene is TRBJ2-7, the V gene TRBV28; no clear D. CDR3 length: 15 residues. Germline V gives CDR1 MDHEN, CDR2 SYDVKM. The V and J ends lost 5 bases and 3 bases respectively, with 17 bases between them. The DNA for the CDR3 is TGTGCCAGCAGTGAGATATCCGGGCCCAACTACGAGCAGTACTTC. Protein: CASSEISGPNYEQYF.